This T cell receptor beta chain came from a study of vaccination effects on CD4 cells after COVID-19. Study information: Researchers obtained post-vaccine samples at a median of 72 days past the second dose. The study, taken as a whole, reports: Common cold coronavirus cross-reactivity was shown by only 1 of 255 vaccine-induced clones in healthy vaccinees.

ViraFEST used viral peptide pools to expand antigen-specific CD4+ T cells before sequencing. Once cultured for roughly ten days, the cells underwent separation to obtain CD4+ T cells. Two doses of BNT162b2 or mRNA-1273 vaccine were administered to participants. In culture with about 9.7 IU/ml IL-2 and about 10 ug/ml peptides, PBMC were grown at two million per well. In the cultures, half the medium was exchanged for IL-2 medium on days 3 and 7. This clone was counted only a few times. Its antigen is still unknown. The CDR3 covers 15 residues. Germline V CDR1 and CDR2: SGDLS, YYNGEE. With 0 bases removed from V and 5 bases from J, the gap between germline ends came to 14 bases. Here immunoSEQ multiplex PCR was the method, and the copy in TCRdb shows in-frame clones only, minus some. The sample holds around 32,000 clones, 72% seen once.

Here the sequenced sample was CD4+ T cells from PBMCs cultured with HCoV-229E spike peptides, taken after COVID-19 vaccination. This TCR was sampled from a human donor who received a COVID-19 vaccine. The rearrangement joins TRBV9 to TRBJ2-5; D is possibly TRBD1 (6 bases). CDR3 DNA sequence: TGTGCCAGCAGCGTAGCCCCAACAGGGTCGGAGACCCAGTACTTC. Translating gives CASSVAPTGSETQYF.